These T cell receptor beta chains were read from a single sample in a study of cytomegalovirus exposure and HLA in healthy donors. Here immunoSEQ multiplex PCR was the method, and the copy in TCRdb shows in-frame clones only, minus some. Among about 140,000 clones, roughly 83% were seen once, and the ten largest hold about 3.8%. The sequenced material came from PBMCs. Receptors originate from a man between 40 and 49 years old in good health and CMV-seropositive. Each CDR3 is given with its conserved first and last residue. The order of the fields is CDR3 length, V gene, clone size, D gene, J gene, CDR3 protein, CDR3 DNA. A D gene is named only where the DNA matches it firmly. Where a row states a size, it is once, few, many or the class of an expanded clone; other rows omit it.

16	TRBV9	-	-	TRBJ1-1	CASSAGGLEFSAEAFF	TGTGCCAGCAGCGCCGGGGGGTTGGAGTTTTCGGCTGAAGCTTTCTTT
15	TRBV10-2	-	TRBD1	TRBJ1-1	CASSGWDRGFTEAFF	TGCGCCAGCAGTGGGTGGGACAGGGGTTTTACTGAAGCTTTCTTT
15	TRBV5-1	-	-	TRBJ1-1	CASSLAVAGNTEAFF	TGCGCCAGCAGCTTGGCAGTTGCAGGGAACACTGAAGCTTTCTTT
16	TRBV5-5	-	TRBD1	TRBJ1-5	CASSLEDRNSNQPQHF	TGTGCCAGCAGCTTGGAGGACAGGAATAGCAATCAGCCCCAGCATTTT
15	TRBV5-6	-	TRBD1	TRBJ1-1	CASSSRGQGALGAFF	TGTGCCAGCAGCTCCCGGGGACAGGGGGCACTGGGGGCTTTCTTT
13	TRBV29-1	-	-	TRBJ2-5	CSVALGVGETQYF	TGCAGCGTTGCCCTAGGAGTTGGGGAGACCCAGTACTTC
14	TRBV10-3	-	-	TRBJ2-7	CAISGRQGEYEQYF	TGTGCCATCAGTGGTAGGCAGGGTGAATACGAGCAGTACTTC
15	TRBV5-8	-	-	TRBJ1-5	CASSWPRAGEQPQHF	TGTGCCAGCAGCTGGCCTAGGGCAGGGGAACAGCCCCAGCATTTT
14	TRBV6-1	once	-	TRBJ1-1	CASRWGQTNTEAFF	TGTGCCAGCAGATGGGGACAAACCAACACTGAAGCTTTCTTT
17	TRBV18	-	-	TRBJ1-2	CASSPPPGNKGNYGYTF	TGTGCCAGCTCACCACCCCCAGGGAACAAAGGAAACTATGGCTACACCTTC
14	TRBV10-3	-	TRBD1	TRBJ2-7	CAISDMTGGYEQYF	TGTGCCATCAGTGATATGACAGGGGGCTACGAGCAGTACTTC
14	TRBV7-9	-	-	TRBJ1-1	CASSLGGGWTEAFF	TGTGCCAGCAGCTTAGGCGGGGGTTGGACTGAAGCTTTCTTT
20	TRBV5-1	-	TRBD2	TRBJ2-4	CASSPRGGESPISGKNIQYF	TGCGCCAGCAGCCCTCGGGGGGGGGAGTCCCCCATTAGTGGCAAAAACATTCAGTACTTC
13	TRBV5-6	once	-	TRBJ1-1	CASSLAGFGEAFF	TGTGCCAGCAGCTTGGCGGGGTTTGGTGAAGCTTTCTTT
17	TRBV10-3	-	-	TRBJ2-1	CAISSPTRGQIAGEQFF	TGTGCCATCAGCTCTCCCACCAGGGGGCAGATAGCGGGTGAGCAGTTCTTC
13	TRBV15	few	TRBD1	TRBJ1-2	CATSRGQADGYTF	TGTGCCACCAGCAGGGGACAGGCGGACGGCTACACCTTC
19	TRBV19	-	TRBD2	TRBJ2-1	CATRPRTFREGGSYNEQFF	TGTGCCACTAGACCACGTACGTTCAGGGAGGGCGGGAGCTACAATGAGCAGTTCTTC
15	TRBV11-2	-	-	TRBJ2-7	CASSLVTGSSYEQYF	TGTGCCAGCAGCTTAGTTACGGGATCCTCCTACGAGCAGTACTTC
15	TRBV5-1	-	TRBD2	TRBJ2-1	CASSLLAGAYYEQFF	TGCGCCAGCAGCCTTCTAGCGGGAGCTTATTATGAGCAGTTCTTC
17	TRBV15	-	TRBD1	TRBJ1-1	CATSRGRTGRVNTEAFF	TGTGCCACCAGCAGAGGGAGGACAGGGCGGGTGAACACTGAAGCTTTCTTT
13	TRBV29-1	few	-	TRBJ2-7	CSVETGSSYEQYF	TGCAGCGTTGAAACGGGGAGCTCCTACGAGCAGTACTTC
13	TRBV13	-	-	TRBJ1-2	CASSFTWTWGYTF	TGTGCCAGCAGCTTTACTTGGACATGGGGCTACACCTTC
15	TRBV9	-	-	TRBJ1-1	CASSPHHLGGREAFF	TGTGCCAGCAGCCCCCATCACCTGGGGGGGCGTGAAGCTTTCTTT
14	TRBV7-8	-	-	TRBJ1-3	CASSFSLSGNTIYF	TGTGCCAGCAGTTTCAGTTTATCTGGAAACACCATATATTTT
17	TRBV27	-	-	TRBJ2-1	CASRAARWGRPYNEQFF	TGTGCCAGTAGAGCGGCTCGATGGGGGCGCCCCTACAATGAGCAGTTCTTC
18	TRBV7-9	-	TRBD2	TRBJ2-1	CASSPALTSASSYNEQFF	TGTGCCAGCAGCCCAGCCCTGACTAGCGCGAGCTCCTACAATGAGCAGTTCTTC
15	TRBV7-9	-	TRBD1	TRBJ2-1	CASSPGTGVYNEQFF	TGTGCCAGCAGCCCCGGGACAGGGGTCTACAATGAGCAGTTCTTC
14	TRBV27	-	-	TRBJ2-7	CASSLSPRSYEQYF	TGTGCCAGCAGTTTATCGCCCAGATCCTACGAGCAGTACTTC
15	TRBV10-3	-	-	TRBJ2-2	CAVEIRTTNTGELFF	TGTGCGGTCGAGATAAGGACAACAAACACCGGGGAGCTGTTTTTT
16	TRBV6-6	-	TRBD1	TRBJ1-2	CASSYDGDRANYGYTF	TGTGCCAGCAGTTACGATGGGGACAGAGCGAACTATGGCTACACCTTC
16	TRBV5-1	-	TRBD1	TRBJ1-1	CASSLITTGAGTEAFF	TGCGCCAGCAGCTTGATCACAACAGGGGCCGGCACTGAAGCTTTCTTT
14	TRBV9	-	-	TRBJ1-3	CASSRGDSGNTIYF	TGTGCCAGCAGCCGGGGGGACTCTGGAAACACCATATATTTT
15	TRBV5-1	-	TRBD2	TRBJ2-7	CASSPEPDGRNEQYF	TGCGCCAGCAGCCCCGAACCTGACGGGAGGAACGAGCAGTACTTC
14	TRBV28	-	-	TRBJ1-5	CASSLSREDQPQHF	TGTGCCAGCAGCCTTTCCAGGGAAGATCAGCCCCAGCATTTT
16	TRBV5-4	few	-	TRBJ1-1	CASSTRGQGMNTEAFF	TGTGCCAGCAGCACCCGAGGACAAGGAATGAACACTGAAGCTTTCTTT
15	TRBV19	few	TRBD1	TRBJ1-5	CASTRTGDMFQPQHF	TGTGCCAGTACCAGAACAGGGGACATGTTTCAGCCCCAGCATTTT
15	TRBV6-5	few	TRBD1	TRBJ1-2	CASSKEGTGLYGYTF	TGTGCCAGCAGTAAAGAAGGGACAGGCCTTTATGGCTACACCTTC
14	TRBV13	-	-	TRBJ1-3	CASSRTDSGNTIYF	TGTGCCAGCAGCCGGACAGACTCTGGAAACACCATATATTTT